This T cell receptor (beta chain) was obtained from a study of CD8 T cells in ankylosing spondylitis. Regarding the study as a whole: Blood of patients with ankylosing spondylitis appeared to be characterized by a TCR beta motif of several highly homologous variants. Some motif variants were previously reported in reactive arthritis synovial fluid and blood.

Using quantitative 5'-RACE with molecular barcodes, the authors made TCR beta libraries. TCRdb recomputed calls from the 5' RACE reads with MiXCR, one row per CDR3 protein. The sample consists of about 150,000 distinct CDR3 sequences, under 55% of them appearing once. Note on this clonotype: Its antigen is unknown.

V gave up 2 bases and J gave up 4 bases; unmatched junction bases: 5. CDR3 length equals 16 residues. Germline assignment: CDR1 SGHDT and CDR2 YYEEEE. Material for sequencing was synovial fluid, either unsorted or a sorted T cell fraction (not recorded which). The genes are TRBV5-6 and TRBJ2-2; 10 bases fit TRBD2. The clonotype was recovered from a male donor with ankylosing spondylitis. CDR3 loop: CASSFLSGRRTGELFF. CDR3 nucleotide sequence: TGTGCCAGCAGCTTCCTTAGCGGGAGGCGCACCGGGGAGCTGTTTTTT.